This T cell receptor (beta chain) is from a study of T cell clones after liver transplantation. On the study more broadly: At least one year of complete immunosuppression withdrawal without enzymes over twice normal defined tolerance.

Germline lookup yields CDR1 GTSNPN and CDR2 SVGIG (reference sequence). V was cut by 0 bases and J by 7 bases, with 16 bases left in between. This CDR3 is 15 amino acids long. Sequenced by immunoSEQ multiplex PCR; TCRdb stores in-frame clones only, minus some. The sample has roughly 80,000 clones; about 82% are singletons. The sequence was collected from a human patient who received a liver transplant. The T cells may partly be graft donor cells. This specimen consisted of CD4+ T cells from blood, obtained almost 47 months after liver transplant. This chain uses TRBV30 with TRBJ1-5, with D tentatively TRBD1 (6 bases). The CDR3 reads CAWSVRGRGIQPQHF. The DNA for the CDR3 is TGTGCCTGGAGTGTACGGGGGAGGGGGATCCAGCCCCAGCATTTT.